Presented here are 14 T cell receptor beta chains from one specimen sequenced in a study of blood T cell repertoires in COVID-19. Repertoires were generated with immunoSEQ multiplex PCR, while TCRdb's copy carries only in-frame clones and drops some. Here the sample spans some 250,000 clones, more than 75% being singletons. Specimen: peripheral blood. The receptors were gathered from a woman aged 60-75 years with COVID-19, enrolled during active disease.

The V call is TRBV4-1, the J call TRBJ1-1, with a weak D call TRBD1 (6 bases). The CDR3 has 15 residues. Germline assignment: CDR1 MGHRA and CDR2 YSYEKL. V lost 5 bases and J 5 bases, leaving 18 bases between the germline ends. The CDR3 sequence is CASSAQQGSTTEAFF. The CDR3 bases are TGCGCCAGCAGCGCCCAACAGGGTTCAACGACTGAAGCTTTCTTT.

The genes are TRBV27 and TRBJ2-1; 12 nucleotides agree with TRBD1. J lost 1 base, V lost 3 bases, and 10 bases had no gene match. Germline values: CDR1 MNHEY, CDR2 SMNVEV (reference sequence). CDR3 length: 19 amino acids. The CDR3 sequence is CASSFRRDRGLLSYNEQFF. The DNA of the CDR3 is TGTGCCAGCAGTTTCCGCCGGGACAGGGGGCTTTTGTCCTACAATGAGCAGTTCTTC.

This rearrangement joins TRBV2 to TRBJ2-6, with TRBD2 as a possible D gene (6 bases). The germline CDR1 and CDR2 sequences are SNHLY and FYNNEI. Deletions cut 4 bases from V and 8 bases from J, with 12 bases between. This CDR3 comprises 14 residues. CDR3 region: CASSVEGTTNVLTF. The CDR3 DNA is TGTGCCAGCAGTGTGGAGGGCACAACCAACGTCCTGACTTTC.

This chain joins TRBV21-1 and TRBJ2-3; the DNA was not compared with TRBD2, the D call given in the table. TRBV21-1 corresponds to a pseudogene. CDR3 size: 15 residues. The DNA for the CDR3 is TGTGCCAGCATCGAATGGACTAGCGTCACAGATACGCAGTATTTT. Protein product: CASIEWTSVTDTQYF.

The CDR3 here is CASSSTGGFGNTIYF. The CDR3 region has the DNA TGTGCCAGCAGCTCGACAGGGGGCTTTGGAAACACCATATATTTT. The chain recombines TRBV7-3 with TRBJ1-3, with TRBD1 matching over 10 bases. The V and J ends lost 4 bases and 3 bases, in that order; junction bases with no gene match: 3. CDR3 length: 15 amino acids. CDR1 and CDR2 from the germline V gene are SGHTA and FQGTGA.

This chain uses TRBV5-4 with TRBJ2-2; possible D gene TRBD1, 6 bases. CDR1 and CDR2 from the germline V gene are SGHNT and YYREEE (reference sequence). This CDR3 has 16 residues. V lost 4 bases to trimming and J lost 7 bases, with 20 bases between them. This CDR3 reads CASSAQTRQAGGELFF. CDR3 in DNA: TGTGCCAGCAGCGCGCAAACCCGACAGGCGGGCGGGGAGCTGTTTTTT.

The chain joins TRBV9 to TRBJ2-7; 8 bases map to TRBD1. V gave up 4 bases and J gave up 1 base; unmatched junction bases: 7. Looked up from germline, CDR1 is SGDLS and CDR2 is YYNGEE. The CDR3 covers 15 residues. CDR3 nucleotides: TGTGCCAGCAGCCGAGGACAGGGAAAATCCTACGAGCAGTACTTC. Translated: CASSRGQGKSYEQYF.

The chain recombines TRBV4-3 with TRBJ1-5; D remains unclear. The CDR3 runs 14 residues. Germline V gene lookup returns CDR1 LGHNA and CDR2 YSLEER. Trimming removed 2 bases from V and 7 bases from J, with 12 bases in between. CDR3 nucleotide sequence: TGCGCCAGCAGCCAATCGAGGAGGGTGCAGCCCCAGCATTTT. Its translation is CASSQSRRVQPQHF.

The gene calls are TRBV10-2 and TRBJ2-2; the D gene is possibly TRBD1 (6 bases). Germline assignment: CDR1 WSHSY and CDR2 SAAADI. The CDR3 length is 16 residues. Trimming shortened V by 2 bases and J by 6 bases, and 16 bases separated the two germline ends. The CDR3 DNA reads TGCGCCAGCAGTGAGAGGGCTATGGGGGCCCCCGGGGAGCTGTTTTTT. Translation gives CASSERAMGAPGELFF.

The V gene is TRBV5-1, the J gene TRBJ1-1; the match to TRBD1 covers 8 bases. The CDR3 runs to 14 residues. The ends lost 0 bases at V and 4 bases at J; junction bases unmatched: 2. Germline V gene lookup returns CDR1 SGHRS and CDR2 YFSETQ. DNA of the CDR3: TGCGCCAGCAGCTTGGCTCAGGGGGCCACTGAAGCTTTCTTT. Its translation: CASSLAQGATEAFF.

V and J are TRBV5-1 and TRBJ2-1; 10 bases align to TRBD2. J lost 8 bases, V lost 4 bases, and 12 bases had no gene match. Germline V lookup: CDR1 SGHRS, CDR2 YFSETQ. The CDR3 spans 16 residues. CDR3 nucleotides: TGCGCCAGCAGCATACGGAGCGGGAGGGCCTCGGATGAGCAGTTCTTC. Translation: CASSIRSGRASDEQFF.

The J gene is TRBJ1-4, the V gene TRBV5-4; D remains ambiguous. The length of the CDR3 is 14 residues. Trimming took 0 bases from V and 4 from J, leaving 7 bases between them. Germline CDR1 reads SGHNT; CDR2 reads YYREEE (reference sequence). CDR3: CASSLGRNNEKLFF. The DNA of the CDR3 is TGTGCCAGCAGCTTGGGCAGAAATAATGAAAAACTGTTTTTT.

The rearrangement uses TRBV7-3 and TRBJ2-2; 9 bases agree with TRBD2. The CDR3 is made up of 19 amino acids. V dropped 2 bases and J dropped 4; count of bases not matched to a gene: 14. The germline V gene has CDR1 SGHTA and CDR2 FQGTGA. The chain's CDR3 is CASSLGFRGRDGSTGELFF. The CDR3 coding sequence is TGTGCCAGCAGCTTAGGATTTCGCGGGAGGGATGGGAGCACCGGGGAGCTGTTTTTT.

The CDR3 DNA reads TGTGCCAGCAGTCCCGGTCGAGGGCGAGGCTCCTATAATTCACCCCTCCACTTT. Amino acid sequence: CASSPGRGRGSYNSPLHF. This chain uses TRBV28 with TRBJ1-6; unclear D gene. This CDR3 has 18 amino acids. The V end lost 5 bases, the J end lost 0 bases, and 17 bases lay between the germline ends. CDR1 is MDHEN and CDR2 is SYDVKM in the germline V gene.